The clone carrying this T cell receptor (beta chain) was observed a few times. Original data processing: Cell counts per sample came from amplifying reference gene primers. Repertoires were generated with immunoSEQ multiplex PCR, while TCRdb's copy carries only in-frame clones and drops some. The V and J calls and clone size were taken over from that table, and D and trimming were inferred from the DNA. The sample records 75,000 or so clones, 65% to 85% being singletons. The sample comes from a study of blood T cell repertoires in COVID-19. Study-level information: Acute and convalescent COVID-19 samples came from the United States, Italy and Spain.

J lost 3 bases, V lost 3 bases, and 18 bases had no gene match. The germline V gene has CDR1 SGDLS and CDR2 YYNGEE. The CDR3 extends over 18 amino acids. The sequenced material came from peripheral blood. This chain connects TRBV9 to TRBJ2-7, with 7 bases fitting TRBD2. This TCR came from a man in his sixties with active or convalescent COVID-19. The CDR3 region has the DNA TGTGCCAGCAGCGCGTTATCGGAGACGTCGGCGGGGGACTACGAGCAGTACTTC. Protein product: CASSALSETSAGDYEQYF. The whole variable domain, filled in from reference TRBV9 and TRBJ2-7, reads DSGVTQTPKHLITATGQRVTLRCSPRSGDLSVYWYQQSLDQGLQFLIQYYNGEERAKGNILERFSAQQFPDLHSELNLSSLELGDSALYFCASSALSETSAGDYEQYFGPGTRLTVT.